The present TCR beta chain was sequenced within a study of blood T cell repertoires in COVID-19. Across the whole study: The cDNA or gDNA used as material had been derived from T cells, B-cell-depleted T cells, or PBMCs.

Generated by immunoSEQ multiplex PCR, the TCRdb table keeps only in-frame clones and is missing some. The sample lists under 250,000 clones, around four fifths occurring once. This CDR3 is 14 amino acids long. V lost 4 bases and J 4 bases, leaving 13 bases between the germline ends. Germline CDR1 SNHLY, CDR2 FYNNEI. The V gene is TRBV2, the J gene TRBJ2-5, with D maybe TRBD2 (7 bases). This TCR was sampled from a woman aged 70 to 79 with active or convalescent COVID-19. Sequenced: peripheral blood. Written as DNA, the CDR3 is TGTGCCAGCAGTGTGTACGGGGGGCGAGAGACCCAGTACTTC. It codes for CASSVYGGRETQYF. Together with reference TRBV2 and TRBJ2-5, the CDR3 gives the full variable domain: EPEVTQTPSHQVTQMGQEVILRCVPISNHLYFYWYRQILGQKVEFLVSFYNNEISEKSEIFDDQFSVERPDGSNFTLKIRSTKLEDSAMYFCASSVYGGRETQYFGPGTRLLVL.